This TCR beta chain was recorded in a study of T cell repertoires in cytomegalovirus infection. The CDR3 runs 17 residues. CDR1 and CDR2 (germline): SGHNT, YYREEE (reference sequence). J gave up 2 bases and V 0 bases, and 5 bases lay outside the gene matches. As regards this clonotype: Its antigen is unknown.

General study results and limits: People with CMV and the relevant HLA were identified by cumulative public TCR beta family frequency. There were HLA-C-restricted CMV-specific TCR beta clonotypes dominating the ex vivo response.

TCRdb reprocessed the reads via MiXCR and lists one record per CDR3 protein. Altogether roughly 700,000 distinct CDR3 sequences are present, roughly a third being singletons, with the ten largest covering 15% to 20%. The source material was cultured PBMCs, sampled from culture after CMV antigen stimulation. The clonotype originates from a human donor in good health (CMV status not recorded). Some clones in this sample may be carry-over from other donors' samples. This chain uses TRBV5-4 with TRBJ2-3; 11 nucleotides line up with TRBD2. CDR3 residues: CASSLGPSGRNTDTQYF. CDR3 sequence (DNA): TGTGCCAGCAGCTTGGGGCCTAGCGGGAGGAACACAGATACGCAGTATTTT.